Presented here are 16 T cell receptor beta chains from one specimen sequenced in a study of neoadjuvant anti-PD-1 for oral cavity cancer. The assay was immunoSEQ multiplex PCR, and TCRdb's table has in-frame clones only and misses some. Of 75,000 to 100,000 clones listed, roughly 80% are singletons. Sequencing was performed on PBMCs, taken before nivolumab (anti-PD-1) treatment. The origin of the receptors is a person aged 35-79 years with oral cavity squamous cell carcinoma.

The chain links TRBV5-1 to TRBJ1-4; D perhaps matches TRBD1 (5 bases). The CDR3 extends over 13 amino acids. Germline CDR1 SGHRS, CDR2 YFSETQ. Trimming took off 4 bases at V and 7 bases at J, with 11 bases between the two ends. The DNA of the CDR3 is TGCGCCAGCAGCCAAACAGGAGGTGAAAAACTGTTTTTT. Protein: CASSQTGGEKLFF.

The chain combines TRBV14 with TRBJ1-2, with D hard to call. V shed 2 bases and J shed 7 bases, with 14 bases lying between them. CDR1 and CDR2 from the germline V gene are SGHDN and FVKESK. CDR3 length equals 14 residues. The chain's CDR3 is CASSQFGIAAGYTF. Here the CDR3 DNA reads TGTGCCAGCAGCCAATTTGGAATTGCGGCTGGCTACACCTTC. Filled out from reference TRBV14 and TRBJ1-2, the complete variable domain reads EAGVTQFPSHSVIEKGQTVTLRCDPISGHDNLYWYRRVMGKEIKFLLHFVKESKQDESGMPNNRFLAERTGGTYSTLKVQPAELEDSGVYFCASSQFGIAAGYTFGSGTRLTVV.

This clone has a handful of counts. The genes are TRBV29-1 and TRBJ1-1; TRBD1 is a possible D gene (5 bases). There are 12 residues in the CDR3. Between the trimmed V and J ends, which lost 5 bases and 2 bases, there was a span of 9 bases. Germline CDR1 and CDR2: SQVTM and ANQGSEA. DNA for the CDR3: TGCAGCGTTCCAGGGTTAAACACTGAAGCTTTCTTT. It specifies CSVPGLNTEAFF.

The J gene is TRBJ2-3, the V gene TRBV28, with 12 bases fitting TRBD2. This CDR3 spans 16 amino acids. Germline V gives CDR1 MDHEN, CDR2 SYDVKM. V lost 9 bases, J lost 8 bases, and 15 bases stayed unmatched. The CDR3 spells CASSALAGGPSATQYF. CDR3 nucleotides: TGTGCCAGTAGCGCGCTAGCGGGAGGGCCATCTGCTACGCAGTATTTT.

V is TRBV6-6 and J is TRBJ1-5; D perhaps matches TRBD1 (5 bases). V lost 3 bases and J lost 0, with 9 bases in between. The CDR3 has 15 amino acids. Germline V lookup: CDR1 MNHNY, CDR2 SVGAGI (reference sequence). The CDR3 loop is CASSYSGHSNQPQHF. The CDR3 bases are TGTGCCAGCAGTTATAGCGGACATAGCAATCAGCCCCAGCATTTT.

This chain joins TRBV28 and TRBJ1-2; D not certain. V gave up 5 bases and J gave up 1 base, with 17 bases separating them. CDR1 is MDHEN, CDR2 SYDVKM, per germline. The length of the CDR3 is 16 residues. The CDR3 coding sequence is TGTGCCAGCAGTCCCCAAGGCGGCCCTATTAACTATGGCTACACCTTC. Translation: CASSPQGGPINYGYTF.

Here the CDR3 DNA reads TGCGCCAGCAGCCCACTCTACAGGGATCAACAGCCCCAGCATTTT. This codes for CASSPLYRDQQPQHF. This chain uses TRBV4-1 with TRBJ1-5, with a possible D match to TRBD1 (6 bases). The CDR3 has 15 residues. V was clipped by 4 bases and J by 7 bases, with 17 bases between them. From germline, CDR1 is MGHRA and CDR2 YSYEKL.

This rearrangement joins TRBV27 to TRBJ2-1; D gene ambiguous. The germline gives CDR1 MNHEY, CDR2 SMNVEV (reference sequence). This CDR3 is built from 14 residues. V was clipped by 6 bases and J by 6 bases, with 15 bases between them. The CDR3 coding sequence is TGTGCCAGCAGCCCGCAGAATCAGGCCAATGAGCAGTTCTTC. Translation: CASSPQNQANEQFF.

V is TRBV2 and J is TRBJ1-2; tentative D call: TRBD1 (6 bases). V gave up 5 bases and J gave up 8 bases, with 9 bases separating them. Germline CDR1 is SNHLY and CDR2 is FYNNEI. The CDR3 is 11 residues long. In nucleotides, the CDR3 is TGTGCCAGCAGTAGGACAGAAGGCTACACCTTC. Translating it yields CASSRTEGYTF.

This CDR3 is CSVDGTSGSGEQYF. As DNA, the CDR3 is TGCAGCGTTGACGGGACTAGCGGGAGTGGCGAGCAGTACTTC. The chain couples TRBV29-1 to TRBJ2-7, with 14 bases matching TRBD2. V lost 3 bases and J lost 6; bases outside the gene matches: 4. CDR3 size: 14 residues. Per the germline V gene, CDR1 is SQVTM and CDR2 is ANQGSEA.

The chain is built from TRBV6-6 and TRBJ2-5; D ambiguous. Germline CDR1 reads MNHNY; CDR2 reads SVGAGI (reference sequence). V was pared by 4 bases and J by 2 bases, with 5 bases between. The CDR3 is 12 residues long. Here the CDR3 reads CASSSQQETQYF. CDR3 in DNA: TGTGCCAGCAGTTCCCAGCAAGAGACCCAGTACTTC.

The V call is TRBV6-5, the J call TRBJ1-3, with TRBD1 matching over 7 bases. Trimming at V came to 6 bases and at J to 0 bases, leaving 5 bases not matched to a gene. This CDR3 is built from 15 residues. The germline V gene has CDR1 MNHEY and CDR2 SVGAGI. The CDR3 loop is CASSSTGLSGNTIYF. CDR3 sequence (DNA): TGTGCCAGCAGCTCGACAGGGCTCTCTGGAAACACCATATATTTT.

V usage is TRBV5-1 and J usage is TRBJ1-2; D gene ambiguous. Trimming removed 4 bases from V and 5 bases from J, with 12 bases in between. The CDR3 has 13 amino acids. The germline gives CDR1 SGHRS, CDR2 YFSETQ. The CDR3 here is CASSTQEGYGYTF. The CDR3 bases are TGCGCCAGCAGCACCCAAGAAGGTTATGGCTACACCTTC.

The chain couples TRBV6-1 to TRBJ1-1; D ambiguous. V lost 5 bases and J lost 4, with 5 bases in between. The CDR3 has 11 amino acids. The V gene's germline CDR1 is MNHNS and CDR2 SASEGT. The CDR3 DNA sequence: TGTGCCAGCAGTCTGGTCACTGAAGCTTTCTTT. Its protein product is CASSLVTEAFF.

The CDR3 loop is CASSFRDSSYEQYF. CDR3 bases: TGTGCCAGCAGTTTCAGGGACAGCTCCTACGAGCAGTACTTC. The rearrangement uses TRBV27 and TRBJ2-7; 7 bases fit TRBD1. Germline trimming cut 3 bases from V and 0 bases from J; bases unmatched to any gene: 2. The CDR3 sequence is 14 residues long. Germline lookup yields CDR1 MNHEY and CDR2 SMNVEV (reference sequence).

The rearrangement joins TRBV6-6 to TRBJ1-1, with D possibly being TRBD1 (5 bases). In germline, CDR1 is MNHNY, CDR2 SVGAGI (reference sequence). CDR3 length: 14 residues. Deletions cut 2 bases from V and 2 bases from J, with 9 bases between. Here the CDR3 DNA reads TGTGCCAGCAGTTACCGGGGGGGAAACACTGAAGCTTTCTTT. This translates into CASSYRGGNTEAFF.